The 3 T cell receptor beta chains below come from one sample, sequenced in a study of blood T cells in healthy people across ages (dated by TCRdb to about 2015). The library was generated by 5' RACE. TCRdb shows the sequencer as Illumina HiSeq 2500. A second PCR of roughly 6 to 11 cycles was performed with a sample-barcoded 5' primer and a J-beta primer mix. TCRdb handled the public reads itself, with Q25 trimming in fastp and clone calling in MiXCR, and kept productive beta chains. Every distinct CDR3 protein forms one entry, paired with its most common genes and DNA. The sample data list 850,000 or so distinct CDR3 sequences, and 29% of these were observed just once. In total, the top ten clones hold around 16% of the sample. Sequenced input: blood. These receptor sequences come from a woman aged 80 or over in good health.

The table lists this clonotype with a few counts. A read error is possible here, since a much larger clone lies one base away. The rearrangement uses TRBV7-2 and TRBJ2-4; 7 bases line up with TRBD1. Near its end, the DNA agrees better with TRBJ2-5, so the J call may be wrong. The CDR3 runs to 13 residues. Germline loops: CDR1 SGHTA, CDR2 FQGNSA. The CDR3 coding sequence is TGTACCAGCAGCCCCGGGACAGAAGAGACCCAGTACTTC. This translates into CTSSPGTEETQYF.

This chain joins TRBV29-1 and TRBJ2-1; TRBD1 matches 8 bases. Losses at the gene ends were 6 bases for V and 4 bases for J; bases not matched to a gene: 8. CDR3 length: 14 amino acids. CDR1 and CDR2 from the germline V gene are SQVTM and ANQGSEA. CDR3 in DNA: TGCAGCGTAGCCCAGGGGGCGGGGTACAATGAGCAGTTCTTC. This sequence encodes CSVAQGAGYNEQFF.

Of note for this clonotype: A read error is possible here, since a much larger clone lies one base away. The chain combines TRBV25-1 with TRBJ2-5; a possible D gene is TRBD1 (7 bases). The CDR3 has 15 residues. Germline V gene sequence: CDR1 MGHDK, CDR2 SYGVNS. The CDR3 here is CASSGRGGSGETQDF. DNA for the CDR3: TGTGCCAGCAGTGGCCGAGGGGGCTCGGGAGAGACCCAGGACTTC.